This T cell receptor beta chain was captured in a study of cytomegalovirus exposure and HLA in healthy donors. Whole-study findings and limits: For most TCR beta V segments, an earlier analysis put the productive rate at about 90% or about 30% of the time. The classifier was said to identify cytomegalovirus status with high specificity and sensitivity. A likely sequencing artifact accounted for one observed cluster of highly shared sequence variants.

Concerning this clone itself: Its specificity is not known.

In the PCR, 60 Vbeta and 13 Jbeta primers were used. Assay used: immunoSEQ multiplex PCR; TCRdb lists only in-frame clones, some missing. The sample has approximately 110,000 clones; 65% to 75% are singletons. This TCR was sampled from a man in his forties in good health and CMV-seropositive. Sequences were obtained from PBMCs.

CDR3 amino acids: CASSQAGSSGANVLTF. CDR3 nucleotides: TGTGCCAGCAGCCAGGCCGGGTCCTCTGGGGCCAACGTCCTGACTTTC. The chain carries TRBV4-2 and TRBJ2-6; no reliable D call. This CDR3 is built from 16 residues. Germline V CDR1 and CDR2: LGHNA, YNFKEQ. V was cut by 3 bases and J by 0 bases, with 9 bases left in between.